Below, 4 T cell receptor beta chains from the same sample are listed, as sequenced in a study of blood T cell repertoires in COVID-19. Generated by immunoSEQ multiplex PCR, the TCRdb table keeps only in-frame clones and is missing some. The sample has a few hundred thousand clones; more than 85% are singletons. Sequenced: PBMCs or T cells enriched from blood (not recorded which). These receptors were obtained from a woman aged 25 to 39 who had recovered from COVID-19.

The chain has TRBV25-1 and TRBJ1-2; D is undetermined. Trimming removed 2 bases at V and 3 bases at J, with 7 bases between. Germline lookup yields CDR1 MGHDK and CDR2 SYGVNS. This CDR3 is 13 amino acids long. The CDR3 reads CASSEEAYYGYTF. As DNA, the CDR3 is TGTGCCAGCAGTGAAGAGGCCTACTATGGCTACACCTTC.

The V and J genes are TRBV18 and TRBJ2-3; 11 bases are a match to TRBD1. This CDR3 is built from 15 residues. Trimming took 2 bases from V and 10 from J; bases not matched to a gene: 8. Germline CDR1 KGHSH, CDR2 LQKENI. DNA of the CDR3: TGTGCCAGCTCACCATCACCGGGACAGGGGGGATCGCAGTATTTT. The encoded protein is CASSPSPGQGGSQYF.

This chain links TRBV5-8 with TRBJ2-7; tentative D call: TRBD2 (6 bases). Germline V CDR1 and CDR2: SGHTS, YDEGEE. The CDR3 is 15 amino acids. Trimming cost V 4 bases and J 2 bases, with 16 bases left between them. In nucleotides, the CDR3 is TGTGCCAGCAGCCGAGGGACTCAAGTAGCCTACGAGCAGTACTTC. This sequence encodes CASSRGTQVAYEQYF.

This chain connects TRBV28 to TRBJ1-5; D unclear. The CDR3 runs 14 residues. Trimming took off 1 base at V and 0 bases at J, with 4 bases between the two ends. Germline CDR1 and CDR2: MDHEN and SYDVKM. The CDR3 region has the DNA TGTGCCAGCAGTTTATCTCTTAGCAATCAGCCCCAGCATTTT. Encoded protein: CASSLSLSNQPQHF.